These 27 T cell receptor beta chains share one sample of origin, sequenced in a study of T-cell memory formation after mild COVID-19. TCRdb fed the 5' RACE reads into MiXCR, producing one record per CDR3 protein. The top ten clones hold 7% to 9.5% of a sample with over 350,000 distinct CDR3 sequences, 20% to 25% of them seen once. Sequenced material: PBMCs or a T cell subset sorted from them (not recorded which). The receptors here all came from an adult woman who had mild COVID-19 (a few samples of this study predate the infection). Cell type and time point are not known.

This chain uses TRBV18 with TRBJ2-7; possibly TRBD1 for D (6 bases). The V gene's germline CDR1 is KGHSH and CDR2 LQKENI. The CDR3 has 14 amino acids. Trimming stripped 0 bases from V and 4 bases from J, with 10 bases between. CDR3 coding DNA: TGTGCCAGCTCACCACCGGACAGCAGTTACGAGCAGTACTTC. This encodes CASSPPDSSYEQYF.

The chain links TRBV4-1 to TRBJ2-2, with TRBD2 matching over 9 bases. V lost 3 bases to trimming and J lost 5 bases; unmatched junction nucleotides: 13. From germline, CDR1 is MGHRA and CDR2 YSYEKL. The CDR3 consists of 18 residues. Here the CDR3 DNA reads TGCGCCAGCAGCCAGGGGTCGGGTAGCGGGGGACTTACCGGGGAGCTGTTTTTT. This translates into CASSQGSGSGGLTGELFF.

The chain couples TRBV12-3 or TRBV12-4 to TRBJ1-5, with D uncertain. There are 12 residues in the CDR3. Trimming removed 1 base from V and 6 bases from J, with 4 bases in between. CDR3: CASSLEFQPQHF. CDR3 coding DNA: TGTGCCAGCAGTTTAGAATTTCAGCCCCAGCATTTT.

This sequence joins TRBV18 and TRBJ2-1; TRBD2 aligns across 13 bases. Trimming cost V 8 bases and J 3 bases; bases outside gene matches: 4. Germline V lookup: CDR1 KGHSH, CDR2 LQKENI. The CDR3 sequence is 15 residues long. The CDR3 here is CASTGLAGDYNEQFF. As DNA, the CDR3 is TGTGCCAGCACAGGACTAGCGGGAGACTACAATGAGCAGTTCTTC. Full variable domain (remainder filled in from reference TRBV18 and TRBJ2-1): NAGVMQNPRHLVRRRGQEARLRCSPMKGHSHVYWYRQLPEEGLKFMVYLQKENIIDESGMPKERFSAEFPKEGPSILRIQQVVRGDSAAYFCASTGLAGDYNEQFFGPGTRLTVL.

Many counts were recorded for this clonotype. The chain employs TRBV6-1 and TRBJ2-5; unclear D gene. The CDR3 runs to 12 residues. The V gene lost 1 base and the J gene lost 5 bases, with 5 bases spanning the gap. Germline V CDR1 and CDR2: MNHNS, SASEGT. The CDR3 sequence is CASSEGWETQYF. The CDR3 region has the DNA TGTGCCAGCAGTGAAGGATGGGAGACCCAGTACTTC.

This chain connects TRBV9 to TRBJ1-6, with D hard to call. Deletions cut 0 bases from V and 7 bases from J, with 5 bases between. This CDR3 has 13 residues. Germline CDR1 is SGDLS and CDR2 is YYNGEE. DNA for the CDR3: TGTGCCAGCAGCGTAGGGCAGAATTCACCCCTCCACTTT. It is translated as CASSVGQNSPLHF.

This clonotype was detected ten times or more. V usage is TRBV5-1 and J usage is TRBJ2-4; 7 nucleotides match TRBD1. The ends lost 2 bases at V and 0 bases at J; junction bases unmatched: 8. Germline assignment: CDR1 SGHRS and CDR2 YFSETQ. CDR3 length equals 17 residues. CDR3 bases: TGCGCCAGCAGCTTCGGGACAGAACTTTTAGCCAAAAACATTCAGTACTTC. Translated: CASSFGTELLAKNIQYF.

The V gene is TRBV7-9, the J gene TRBJ2-3, with D perhaps TRBD1 or TRBD2 (5 bases each). The CDR3 spans 15 residues. Deletions cut 6 bases from V and 2 bases from J, with 15 bases between. The V gene's germline CDR1 is SEHNR and CDR2 FQNEAQ (reference sequence). The CDR3 is CASRIPGDPTDTQYF. The CDR3 bases are TGTGCCAGCAGAATACCCGGGGACCCCACAGATACGCAGTATTTT.

The J gene is TRBJ1-2, the V gene TRBV4-1; 8 bases align to TRBD1. Germline V gives CDR1 MGHRA, CDR2 YSYEKL. The CDR3 sequence is 15 residues long. V lost 3 bases, J lost 3 bases, and 6 bases stayed unmatched. CDR3 sequence: CASSHSQGADYGYTF. The CDR3 DNA reads as TGCGCCAGCAGCCACAGTCAGGGGGCTGACTATGGCTACACCTTC.

Only a few counts were recorded for this clonotype. The chain joins TRBV7-8 to TRBJ1-5; D uncertain. The V gene's germline CDR1 is SGHVS and CDR2 FQNEAQ. This CDR3 has 16 amino acids. The V end lost 5 bases, the J end lost 0 bases, and 14 bases lay between the germline ends. Here the CDR3 DNA reads TGTGCCAGCAGCCTCGTTAGGGCAAATAGCAATCAGCCCCAGCATTTT. It codes for CASSLVRANSNQPQHF.

This clonotype was seen a handful of times. V is TRBV24-1 and J is TRBJ1-2; TRBD1 agrees at 7 bases. V gave up 4 bases and J gave up 13 bases; unmatched junction bases: 14. This CDR3 has 14 amino acids. Germline loops: CDR1 KGHDR, CDR2 SFDVKD. The CDR3: CATSDAGTARGGTF. Here the CDR3 DNA reads TGTGCCACCAGTGACGCCGGGACAGCACGGGGAGGCACCTTC.

The chain couples TRBV2 to TRBJ1-1, with TRBD1 as a possible D gene (5 bases). V was pared by 6 bases and J by 2 bases, with 10 bases between. The length of the CDR3 is 13 residues. Per the germline V gene, CDR1 is SNHLY and CDR2 is FYNNEI. CDR3 in DNA: TGTGCCAGCAGGGACAACCTCAACACTGAAGCTTTCTTT. Amino acids: CASRDNLNTEAFF.

The V call is TRBV7-8, the J call TRBJ2-5, with a weak D call TRBD1 (6 bases). The DNA end is more similar to TRBJ2-7, so the J call may be wrong. CDR3 length: 15 residues. The germline CDR1 and CDR2 sequences are SGHVS and FQNEAQ. In DNA, the CDR3 is TGTGCCAGCAGCTTAGCCCCAGGGGCAGGATACGAGCAGTACTTC. It yields the protein CASSLAPGAGYEQYF.

V and J are TRBV7-3 and TRBJ2-2, with D possibly matching TRBD1 (5 bases). The germline V gene encodes CDR1 SGHTA and CDR2 FQGTGA. Between the trimmed V and J ends, which lost 0 bases and 5 bases, there was a span of 10 bases. The CDR3 extends over 15 amino acids. CDR3 DNA sequence: TGTGCCAGCAGCTTAACGCCAGGGCGTACCGGGGAGCTGTTTTTT. Its translation: CASSLTPGRTGELFF.

This clonotype appeared a single time. The chain employs TRBV7-8 and TRBJ2-5; 11 nucleotides match TRBD2. The CDR3 totals 15 residues. The V gene's germline CDR1 is SGHVS and CDR2 FQNEAQ. The junction had 4 bases not matched to a gene; V was cut back by 2 bases and J by 5 bases. The CDR3, as DNA: TGTGCCAGCAGCTTACCTAGCGGGGGGCTTGAGACCCAGTACTTC. It encodes CASSLPSGGLETQYF.

The V call is TRBV20-1, the J call TRBJ2-5; D might be TRBD2 (6 bases). CDR3 length: 14 amino acids. Trimming shortened V by 3 bases and J by 5 bases, and 16 bases separated the two germline ends. The V gene's germline CDR1 is DFQATT and CDR2 SNEGSKA (reference sequence). In DNA, the CDR3 is TGCAGTGCTAGTACGAGTCCGACTAGTGAGACCCAGTACTTC. This translates into CSASTSPTSETQYF.

For the CDR3, the DNA is TGCAGCGTTAGGGGGGGGAGCAATCAGCCCCAGCATTTT. It yields the protein CSVRGGSNQPQHF. V usage is TRBV29-1 and J usage is TRBJ1-5; maybe TRBD1 (6 bases). Germline V gives CDR1 SQVTM, CDR2 ANQGSEA. V was cut by 5 bases and J by 1 base, with 9 bases left in between. The CDR3 sequence is 13 residues long.

This chain links TRBV9 with TRBJ2-3, with 10 bases that match TRBD2. The J segment lost 4 bases and the V segment lost 0 bases, leaving 2 bases of the junction unmatched. Germline V CDR1 and CDR2: SGDLS, YYNGEE. There are 15 residues in the CDR3. The CDR3 region is CASSVELAGADTQYF. The CDR3 DNA reads as TGTGCCAGCAGCGTAGAGCTAGCGGGAGCAGATACGCAGTATTTT.

The chain has TRBV15 and TRBJ1-1; no clear D. Trimming cost V 5 bases and J 2 bases, with 6 bases left between them. In germline, CDR1 is LNHNV, CDR2 YYDKDF (reference sequence). This CDR3 has 12 amino acids. CDR3 sequence reads: CATSPPNTEAFF. CDR3 bases: TGTGCCACCAGCCCCCCCAACACTGAAGCTTTCTTT.

The V call is TRBV20-1, the J call TRBJ1-5; TRBD1 might be the D (5 bases). With 2 bases removed from V and 4 bases from J, the gap between germline ends came to 9 bases. The V gene's germline CDR1 is DFQATT and CDR2 SNEGSKA (reference sequence). The CDR3 has 13 residues. The CDR3 loop is CSARRGANQPQHF. The CDR3 nucleotides are TGCAGTGCTAGAAGAGGGGCAAATCAGCCCCAGCATTTT.

The V and J genes are TRBV5-1 and TRBJ2-7; TRBD1 matches at 7 bases. V lost 4 bases and J lost 0; bases outside the gene matches: 7. CDR1 and CDR2 from the germline V gene are SGHRS and YFSETQ. The CDR3 covers 15 residues. DNA for the CDR3: TGCGCCAGCAGCGCCCGGGACAGCATCTCCTACGAGCAGTACTTC. Its translation is CASSARDSISYEQYF.

This clonotype was observed a few times. The chain recombines TRBV7-2 with TRBJ2-1; either TRBD1 or TRBD2 may fit D (7 bases each). Germline assignment: CDR1 SGHTA and CDR2 FQGNSA. Trimming left V 5 bases short and J 9 bases short, with 14 bases between. The CDR3 has 13 residues. CDR3 amino acids: CASSVSRGGEQFF. Here the CDR3 DNA reads TGTGCCAGCAGCGTCTCCAGGGGGGGTGAGCAGTTCTTC.

The genes are TRBV9 and TRBJ2-1; D is possibly TRBD2 (5 bases). The germline V gene encodes CDR1 SGDLS and CDR2 YYNGEE. V lost 0 bases to trimming and J lost 4 bases, with 14 bases between them. CDR3 length: 16 amino acids. CDR3 nucleotides: TGTGCCAGCAGCGTAGGTCACAGCGGAGTTTACAATGAGCAGTTCTTC. Its translation is CASSVGHSGVYNEQFF.

This clonotype was detected many times. The gene calls are TRBV7-9 and TRBJ2-5, with 9 bases identical to TRBD1. V shed 5 bases and J 2 bases; nucleotides not matched to a gene: 3. The CDR3 has 14 residues. Germline values: CDR1 SEHNR, CDR2 FQNEAQ (reference sequence). The CDR3 nucleotides read TGTGCCAGCAGCCCGGACAGGGGACAAGAGACCCAGTACTTC. Translating it yields CASSPDRGQETQYF.

V usage is TRBV27 and J usage is TRBJ2-7, with 7 bases fitting TRBD2. Looked up from germline, CDR1 is MNHEY and CDR2 is SMNVEV (reference sequence). The CDR3 length is 13 residues. After removal of 5 bases from V and 5 bases from J, the junction contained 6 bases not matched to a gene. The CDR3 nucleotides read TGTGCCAGCAGTCCAGACCTAGCGGACGAGCAGTACTTC. It is translated as CASSPDLADEQYF.

The chain recombines TRBV20-1 with TRBJ2-7, with D tentatively TRBD1 or TRBD2 (5 bases each). This CDR3 is built from 13 residues. In germline, CDR1 is DFQATT, CDR2 SNEGSKA (reference sequence). The germline V and J ends were trimmed by 0 bases and 6 bases, with 12 bases remaining between them. The chain's CDR3 is CSARDFPGTEQYF. The CDR3 DNA reads TGCAGTGCTAGAGATTTCCCGGGGACCGAGCAGTACTTC.

There are a few counts of this clonotype. The chain couples TRBV3-1 to TRBJ1-6; weak D call: TRBD1 (5 bases). This CDR3 is built from 17 residues. The germline V gene encodes CDR1 LGHDT and CDR2 YNNKEL (reference sequence). V gave up 0 bases and J gave up 4 bases, with 13 bases separating them. The CDR3 sequence: CASSQDSRATYNSPLHF. CDR3 bases: TGTGCCAGCAGCCAAGATTCCAGGGCTACTTATAATTCACCCCTCCACTTT.